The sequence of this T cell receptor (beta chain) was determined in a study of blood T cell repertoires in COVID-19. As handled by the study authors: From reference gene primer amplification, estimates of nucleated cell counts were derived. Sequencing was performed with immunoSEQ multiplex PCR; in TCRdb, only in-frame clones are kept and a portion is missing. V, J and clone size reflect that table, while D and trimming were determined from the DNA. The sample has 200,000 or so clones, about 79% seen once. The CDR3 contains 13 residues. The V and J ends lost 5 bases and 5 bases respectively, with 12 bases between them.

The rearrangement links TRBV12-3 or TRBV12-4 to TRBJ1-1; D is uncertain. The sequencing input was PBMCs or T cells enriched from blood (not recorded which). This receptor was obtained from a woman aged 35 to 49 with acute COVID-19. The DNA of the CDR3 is TGTGCCAGCAGTGCCATGCAGGTGACTGAAGCTTTCTTT. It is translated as CASSAMQVTEAFF.